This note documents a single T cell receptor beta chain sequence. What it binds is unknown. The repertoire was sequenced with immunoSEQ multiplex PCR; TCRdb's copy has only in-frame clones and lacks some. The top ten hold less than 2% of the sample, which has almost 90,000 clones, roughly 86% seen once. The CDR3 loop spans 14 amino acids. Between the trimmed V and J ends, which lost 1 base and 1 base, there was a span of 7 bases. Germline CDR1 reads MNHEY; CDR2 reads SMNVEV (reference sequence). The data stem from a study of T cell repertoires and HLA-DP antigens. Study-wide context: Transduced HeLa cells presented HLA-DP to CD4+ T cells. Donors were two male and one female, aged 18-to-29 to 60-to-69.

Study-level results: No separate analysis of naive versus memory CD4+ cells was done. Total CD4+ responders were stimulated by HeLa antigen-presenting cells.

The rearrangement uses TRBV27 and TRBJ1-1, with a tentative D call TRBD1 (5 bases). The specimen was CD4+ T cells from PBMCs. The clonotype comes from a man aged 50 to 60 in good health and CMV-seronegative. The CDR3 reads CASSLYGTNTEAFF. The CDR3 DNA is TGTGCCAGCAGTTTATACGGGACGAACACTGAAGCTTTCTTT.